Given below is one T cell receptor (beta chain) in context. Original data processing: Scientists estimated how many nucleated cells there were by amplifying reference gene primers. Sequencing was performed with immunoSEQ multiplex PCR; in TCRdb, only in-frame clones are kept and a portion is missing. V, J and clone size are those of that table, while D and trimming were read from the DNA. Here the sample spans some 250,000 clones, 90% to 95% being singletons. The V and J ends lost 4 bases and 0 bases, in that order; junction bases with no gene match: 0. From germline, CDR1 is KGHSH and CDR2 LQKENI. CDR3 length equals 13 residues. The source of the sample is a study of blood T cell repertoires in COVID-19. About the study: PBMCs, B-cell-depleted T cells, or T cells provided the cDNA or gDNA that made up the material.

Participant ages covered about 18 to 89 years across 24 US areas. Cohort placement rested on clinical history that participants reported themselves. This clonotype was sampled from a human donor in a cohort exposed to, infected with or recovered from COVID-19 (not recorded which). The donor label of this sample is uncertain. The gene calls are TRBV18 and TRBJ2-7; 7 bases are shared with TRBD1. The sequencing input was PBMCs or T cells enriched from blood (not recorded which). CDR3 sequence (DNA): TGTGCCAGCTCACGGGACAGCTCCTACGAGCAGTACTTC. The encoded protein is CASSRDSSYEQYF.